In this sample, the clone carrying this T cell receptor (beta chain) turned up a few times. What it binds is not known. This specimen comes from a study of T cell repertoires in cytomegalovirus infection. Overall study context: Public TCR beta signatures were indicative of both CMV infection and a matching HLA type. Overall study findings and caveats: HLA-C-restricted CMV-specific TCR beta clonotypes prevailed in the ex vivo response. Based on cumulative public TCR beta family frequency, carriers of CMV plus the relevant HLA were identified.

TCRdb independently ran MiXCR on the reads; one entry per CDR3 protein. Counted here are 350,000 to 500,000 distinct CDR3 sequences, roughly 30% occurring once; the ten biggest clones make up roughly an eighth. Sequencing was done on a sample of PBMCs. The TCR was taken from a human donor in good health (CMV status not recorded). Some clones in this sample may be carry-over from other donors' samples.

Here the CDR3 reads CASSHGTDYEQYF. In DNA, the CDR3 is TGTGCCAGCTCCCACGGGACAGACTACGAGCAGTACTTC. The rearrangement joins TRBV18 to TRBJ2-7, with 7 bases identical to TRBD1. J was trimmed by 3 bases and V by 6 bases; bases with no gene match: 5. Germline V gene lookup returns CDR1 KGHSH and CDR2 LQKENI. This CDR3 region has 13 residues.